The clone carrying this T cell receptor beta chain has a handful of counts. These data belong to a study of OX40 agonist ivuxolimab in advanced cancers. Study overall: Every 2 weeks, patients received ivuxolimab intravenously, dosed at 0.01 to 10 mg/kg. Participants averaged about 66 years of age (range roughly 23 to 90) and were 82.7% male. Of the patients, three showed partial responses, one with hepatocellular carcinoma and two with cutaneous melanoma.

The sampling schedule covered blood at baseline, cycle 4 day 1, and cycle 7 day 1. Only in-frame clones appear in the TCRdb table, and some are missing; sequencing was by immunoSEQ multiplex PCR. The repertoire holds approximately 31,000 clones, with more than 70% as singletons. The CDR3 covers 13 residues. Trimming took 4 bases from V and 2 from J, leaving 8 bases between them. CDR1 and CDR2 (germline): SNHLY, FYNNEI. The sequencing here drew on CD4+ or CD8+ T cells sorted from blood, taken in a trial of the OX40 agonist ivuxolimab. The chain joins TRBV2 to TRBJ1-2; D not resolved. This receptor was identified in an adult with an advanced solid tumor such as melanoma, head and neck, liver or kidney cancer. For the CDR3, the DNA is TGTGCCAGCAGTGGGTCAGGAAACTATGGCTACACCTTC. Its translation: CASSGSGNYGYTF.